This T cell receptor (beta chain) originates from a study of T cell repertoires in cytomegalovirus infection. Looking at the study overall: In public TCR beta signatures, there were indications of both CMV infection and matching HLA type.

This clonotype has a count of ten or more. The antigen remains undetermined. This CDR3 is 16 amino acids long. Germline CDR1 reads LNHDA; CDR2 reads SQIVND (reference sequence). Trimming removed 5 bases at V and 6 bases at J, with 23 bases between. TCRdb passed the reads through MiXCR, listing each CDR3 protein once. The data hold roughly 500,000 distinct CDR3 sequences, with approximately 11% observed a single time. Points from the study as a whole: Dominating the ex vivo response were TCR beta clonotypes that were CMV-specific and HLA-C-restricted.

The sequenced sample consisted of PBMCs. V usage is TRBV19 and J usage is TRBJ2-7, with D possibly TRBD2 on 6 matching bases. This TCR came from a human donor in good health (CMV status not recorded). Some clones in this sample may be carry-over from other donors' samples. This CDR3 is CASSPGRRGQRGEQYF. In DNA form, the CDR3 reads TGTGCCAGTAGTCCCGGACGGAGGGGCCAAAGGGGCGAGCAGTACTTC.